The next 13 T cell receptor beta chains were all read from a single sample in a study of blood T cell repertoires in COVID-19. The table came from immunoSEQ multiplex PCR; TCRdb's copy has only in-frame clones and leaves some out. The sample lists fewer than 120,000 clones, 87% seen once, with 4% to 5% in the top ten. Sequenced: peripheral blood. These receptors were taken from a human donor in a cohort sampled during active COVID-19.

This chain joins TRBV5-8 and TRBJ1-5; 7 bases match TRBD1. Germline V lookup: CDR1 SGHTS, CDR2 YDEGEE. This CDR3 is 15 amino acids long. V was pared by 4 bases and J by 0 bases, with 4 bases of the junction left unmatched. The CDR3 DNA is TGTGCCAGCAGCACGGGACAGCCTAGCAATCAGCCCCAGCATTTT. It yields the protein CASSTGQPSNQPQHF.

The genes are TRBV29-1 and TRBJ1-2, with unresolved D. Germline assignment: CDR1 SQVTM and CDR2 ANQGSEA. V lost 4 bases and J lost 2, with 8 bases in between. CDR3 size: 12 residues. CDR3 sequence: CSVGHLNYGYTF. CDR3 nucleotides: TGCAGCGTTGGACATTTAAACTATGGCTACACCTTC.

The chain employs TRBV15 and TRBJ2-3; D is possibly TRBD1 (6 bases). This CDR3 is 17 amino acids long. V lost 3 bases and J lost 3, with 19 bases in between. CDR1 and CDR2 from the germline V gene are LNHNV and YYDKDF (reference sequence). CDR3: CATSRDIRARGTDTQYF. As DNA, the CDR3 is TGTGCCACCAGCAGGGATATCAGGGCAAGGGGGACAGATACGCAGTATTTT.

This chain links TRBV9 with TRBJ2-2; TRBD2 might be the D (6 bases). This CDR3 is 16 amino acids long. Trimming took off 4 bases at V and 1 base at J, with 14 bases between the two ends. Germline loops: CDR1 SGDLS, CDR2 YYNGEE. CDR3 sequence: CASSPPLGGNTGELFF. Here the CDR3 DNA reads TGTGCCAGCAGCCCACCCTTGGGAGGGAACACCGGGGAGCTGTTTTTT.

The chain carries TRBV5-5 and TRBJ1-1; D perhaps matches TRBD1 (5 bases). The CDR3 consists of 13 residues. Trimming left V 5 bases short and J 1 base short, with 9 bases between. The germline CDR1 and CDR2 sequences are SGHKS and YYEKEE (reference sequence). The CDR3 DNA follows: TGTGCCAGCAGTTATACAGGGAACACTGAAGCTTTCTTT. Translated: CASSYTGNTEAFF.

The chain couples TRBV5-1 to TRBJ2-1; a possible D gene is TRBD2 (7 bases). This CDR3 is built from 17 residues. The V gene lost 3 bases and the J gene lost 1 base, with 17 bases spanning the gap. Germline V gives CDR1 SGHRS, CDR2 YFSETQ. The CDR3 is CASSYSGAGHSYNEQFF. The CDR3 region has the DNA TGCGCCAGCAGCTACTCAGGAGCGGGACATTCCTACAATGAGCAGTTCTTC.

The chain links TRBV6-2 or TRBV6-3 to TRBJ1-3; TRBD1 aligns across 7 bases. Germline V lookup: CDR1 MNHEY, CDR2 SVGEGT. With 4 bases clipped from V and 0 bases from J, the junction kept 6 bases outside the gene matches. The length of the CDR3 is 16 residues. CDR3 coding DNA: TGTGCCAGCAGTTCTGGGACAGCCTTCTCTGGAAACACCATATATTTT. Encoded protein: CASSSGTAFSGNTIYF.

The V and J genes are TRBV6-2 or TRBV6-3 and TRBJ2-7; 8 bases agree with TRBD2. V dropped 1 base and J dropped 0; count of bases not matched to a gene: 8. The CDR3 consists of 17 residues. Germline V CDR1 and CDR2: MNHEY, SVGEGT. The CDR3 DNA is TGTGCCAGCAGTTACTTCCGGACTAGCAGAGACTCCTACGAGCAGTACTTC. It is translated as CASSYFRTSRDSYEQYF.

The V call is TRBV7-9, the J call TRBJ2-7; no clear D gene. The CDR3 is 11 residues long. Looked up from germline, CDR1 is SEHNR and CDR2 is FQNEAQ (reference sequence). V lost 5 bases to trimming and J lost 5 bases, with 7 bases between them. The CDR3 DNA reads TGTGCCAGCAGCCAAAGCCACGAGCAGTACTTC. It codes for CASSQSHEQYF.

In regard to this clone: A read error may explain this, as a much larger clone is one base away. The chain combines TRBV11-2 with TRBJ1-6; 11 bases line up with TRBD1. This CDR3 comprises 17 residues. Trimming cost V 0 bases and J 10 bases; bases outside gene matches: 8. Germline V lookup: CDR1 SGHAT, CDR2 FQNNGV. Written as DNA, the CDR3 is TGTGCCAGCAGCTTAGAGGGACAGGGGGTCAGAAAATCACCCCTCCACTTT. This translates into CASSLEGQGVRKSPLHF.

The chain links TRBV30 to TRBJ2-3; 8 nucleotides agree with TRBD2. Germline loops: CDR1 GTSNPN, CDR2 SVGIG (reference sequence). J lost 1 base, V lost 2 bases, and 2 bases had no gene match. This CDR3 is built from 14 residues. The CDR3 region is CAWSQRGRTDTQYF. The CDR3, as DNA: TGTGCCTGGAGTCAGCGGGGGCGCACAGATACGCAGTATTTT.

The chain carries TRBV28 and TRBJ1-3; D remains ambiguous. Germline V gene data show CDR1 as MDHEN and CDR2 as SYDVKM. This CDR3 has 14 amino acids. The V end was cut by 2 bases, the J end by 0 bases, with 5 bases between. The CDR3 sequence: CASSLELSGNTIYF. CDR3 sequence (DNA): TGTGCCAGCAGTTTAGAGCTCTCTGGAAACACCATATATTTT. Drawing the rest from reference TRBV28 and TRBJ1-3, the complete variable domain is DVKVTQSSRYLVKRTGEKVFLECVQDMDHENMFWYRQDPGLGLRLIYFSYDVKMKEKGDIPEGYSVSREKKERFSLILESASTNQTSMYLCASSLELSGNTIYFGEGSWLTVV.

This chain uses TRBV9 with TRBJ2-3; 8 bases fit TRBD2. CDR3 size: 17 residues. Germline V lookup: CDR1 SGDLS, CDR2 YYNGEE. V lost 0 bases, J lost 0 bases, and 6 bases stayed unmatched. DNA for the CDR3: TGTGCCAGCAGCGTAGGGGTAGCGGGGCTTAGCACAGATACGCAGTATTTT. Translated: CASSVGVAGLSTDTQYF.